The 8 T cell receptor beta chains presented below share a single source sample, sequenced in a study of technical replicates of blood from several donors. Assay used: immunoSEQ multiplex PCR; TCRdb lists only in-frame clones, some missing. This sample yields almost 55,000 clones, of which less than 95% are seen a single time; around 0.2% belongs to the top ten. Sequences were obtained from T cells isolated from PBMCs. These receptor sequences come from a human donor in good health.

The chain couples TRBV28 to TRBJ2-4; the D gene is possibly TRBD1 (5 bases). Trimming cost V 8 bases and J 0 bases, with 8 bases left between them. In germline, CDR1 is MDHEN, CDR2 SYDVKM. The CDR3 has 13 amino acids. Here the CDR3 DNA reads TGTGCCAGCCAAGGGGTAGCCAAAAACATTCAGTACTTC. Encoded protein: CASQGVAKNIQYF.

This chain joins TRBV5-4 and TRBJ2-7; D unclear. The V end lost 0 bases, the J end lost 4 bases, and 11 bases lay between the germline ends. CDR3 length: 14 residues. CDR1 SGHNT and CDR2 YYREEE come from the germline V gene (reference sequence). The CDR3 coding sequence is TGTGCCAGCAGCTTGGTAGGAGACTCGTACGAGCAGTACTTC. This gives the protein CASSLVGDSYEQYF.

CDR3 bases: TGCGCCAGCAGCTGGAGGGAGACTAGCGGGCATCTCGACGAGCAGTACTTC. Its translation: CASSWRETSGHLDEQYF. The chain recombines TRBV5-1 with TRBJ2-7; TRBD2 agrees at 10 bases. V was clipped by 3 bases and J by 5 bases; unmatched bases: 14. The CDR3 loop spans 17 amino acids. Germline V gene data show CDR1 as SGHRS and CDR2 as YFSETQ.

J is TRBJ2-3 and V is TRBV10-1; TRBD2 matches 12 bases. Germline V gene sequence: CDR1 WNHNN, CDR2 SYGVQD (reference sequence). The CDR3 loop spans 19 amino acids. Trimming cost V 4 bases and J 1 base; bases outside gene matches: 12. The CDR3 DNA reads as TGCGCCAGCAGTGGCCCACTTCGACTAGCGGGAGAGCGCACAGATACGCAGTATTTT. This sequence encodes CASSGPLRLAGERTDTQYF.

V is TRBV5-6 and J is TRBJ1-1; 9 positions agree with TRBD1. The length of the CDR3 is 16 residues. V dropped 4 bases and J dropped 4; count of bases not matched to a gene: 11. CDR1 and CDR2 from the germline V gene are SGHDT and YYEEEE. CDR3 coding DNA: TGTGCCAGCAGCGCTCAGACGACAGGGGGGCTCACTGAAGCTTTCTTT. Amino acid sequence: CASSAQTTGGLTEAFF.

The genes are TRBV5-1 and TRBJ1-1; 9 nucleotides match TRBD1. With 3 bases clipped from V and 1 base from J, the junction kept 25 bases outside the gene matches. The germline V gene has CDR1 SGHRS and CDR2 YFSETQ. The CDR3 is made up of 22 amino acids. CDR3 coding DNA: TGCGCCAGCAGCTCAATAAACAACGGGACAGGGTGGCCCCTTAAGGGGAACACTGAAGCTTTCTTT. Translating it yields CASSSINNGTGWPLKGNTEAFF.

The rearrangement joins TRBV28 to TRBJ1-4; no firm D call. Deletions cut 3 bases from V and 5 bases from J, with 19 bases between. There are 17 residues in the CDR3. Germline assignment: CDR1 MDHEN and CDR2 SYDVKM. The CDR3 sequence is CASSFSLVTPDNEKLFF. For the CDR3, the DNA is TGTGCCAGCAGTTTCTCTCTAGTTACCCCTGACAATGAAAAACTGTTTTTT.

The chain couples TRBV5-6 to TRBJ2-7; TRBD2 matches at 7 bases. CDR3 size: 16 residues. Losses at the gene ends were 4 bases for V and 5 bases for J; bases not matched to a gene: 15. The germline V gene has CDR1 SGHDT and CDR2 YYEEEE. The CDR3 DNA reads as TGTGCCAGCAGCGACGACCCGGGGGGAAGAAAGAACGAGCAGTACTTC. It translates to CASSDDPGGRKNEQYF.